This entry lists 15 T cell receptor beta chains sequenced from one sample in a study of beta chain features in type 1 diabetes (dated by TCRdb to 2016 to 2019). General conclusions and limits of the study: In all four CD4+ subsets, TCRB CDR3 length was moderately but significantly shorter in type 1 diabetes patients.

These TCRs are of unknown antigen specificity. The receptor library was made with the immunoSEQ multiplex PCR assay. All of the isolated RNA was reverse transcribed with the High Capacity cDNA Reverse Transcription Kit, so expressed TCRB transcripts were sequenced. Held by TCRdb, this immuneACCESS table contains in-frame sequences only and omits some clones. Under half of the omission traces to an unresolved V gene where checked; the cause of the rest is unknown. The sample table contains approximately 250,000 clones; only one count was recorded for approximately 25% of them. Jointly, the top ten make up more than 0.009% of the sample. The sequenced sample was naive CD4+ T cells from blood. The cell subset or site label of this sample denotes: true naive CD4+ T cells. The receptors stem from a woman aged 30 to 39 with type 1 diabetes.

J is TRBJ2-5 and V is TRBV21-1; the table's TRBD1 call for D was not verified on the DNA. TRBV21-1 is flagged as a pseudogene. This CDR3 is built from 16 residues. CDR3 region: CASSKDATGVQETQYF. The CDR3 bases are TGTGCCAGCAGCAAAGATGCGACAGGGGTCCAAGAGACCCAGTACTTC.

This clone appeared a few times. J is TRBJ1-3 and V is TRBV7-9; D remains ambiguous. The CDR3 runs to 14 residues. Trimming shortened V by 5 bases and J by 0 bases, and 8 bases separated the two germline ends. Germline loops: CDR1 SEHNR, CDR2 FQNEAQ (reference sequence). The CDR3 reads CASSPSFSGNTIYF. CDR3 sequence (DNA): TGTGCCAGCAGCCCCTCCTTCTCTGGAAACACCATATATTTT.

The rearrangement links TRBV29-1 to TRBJ2-5, with a possible D match to TRBD1 (6 bases). The CDR3 runs 13 residues. Germline loops: CDR1 SQVTM, CDR2 ANQGSEA. V was clipped by 1 base and J by 4 bases, with 10 bases between them. The CDR3 DNA sequence: TGCAGCGTTGAAGTAACCAGGGGAGAGACCCAGTACTTC. Encoded protein: CSVEVTRGETQYF.

This clone was found once. The chain combines TRBV29-1 with TRBJ1-2; D not resolved. V was shortened by 4 bases and J by 4 bases, with 4 bases between the two germline ends. This CDR3 comprises 10 residues. Looked up from germline, CDR1 is SQVTM and CDR2 is ANQGSEA. In DNA, the CDR3 is TGCAGCGTTGCCAGCTATGGCTACACCTTC. Encoded protein: CSVASYGYTF. Together with reference TRBV29-1 and TRBJ1-2, the CDR3 gives the full variable domain: SAVISQKPSRDICQRGTSLTIQCQVDSQVTMMFWYRQQPGQSLTLIATANQGSEATYESGFVIDKFPISRPNLTFSTLTVSNMSPEDSSIYLCSVASYGYTFGSGTRLTVV.

This clone was recorded a few times. CDR3 DNA sequence: TGTGCCAGCAGCCCTTCCCGGTCTTCCACAGATACGCAGTATTTT. The encoded protein is CASSPSRSSTDTQYF. The chain couples TRBV9 to TRBJ2-3; D call uncertain. The CDR3 totals 15 residues. V lost 4 bases, J lost 2 bases, and 14 bases lay in between. Germline CDR1 reads SGDLS; CDR2 reads YYNGEE.

This clone has more than one count but fewer than ten. The J gene is TRBJ2-5, the V gene TRBV13; possibly TRBD1 for D (6 bases). The CDR3 covers 15 residues. V dropped 5 bases and J dropped 4 bases, with 17 bases sitting between them. CDR1 is PRHDT and CDR2 is FYEKMQ in the germline V gene (reference sequence). CDR3 DNA sequence: TGTGCCAGCAGCACGTCTCAGGGGATAGGAGAGACCCAGTACTTC. It translates to CASSTSQGIGETQYF.

The genes are TRBV28 and TRBJ2-5; D is perhaps TRBD2 (6 bases). This CDR3 is 13 amino acids long. Trimming left V 5 bases short and J 4 bases short, with 11 bases between. Germline CDR1 MDHEN, CDR2 SYDVKM. The CDR3 here is CASSRRGGETQYF. CDR3 nucleotides: TGTGCCAGCAGTCGGAGGGGTGGAGAGACCCAGTACTTC.

The J gene is TRBJ1-5, the V gene TRBV7-9, with 7 bases aligning to TRBD1. Germline CDR1 and CDR2: SEHNR and FQNEAQ (reference sequence). This CDR3 spans 15 amino acids. V shed 4 bases, J shed 5 bases, and the junction held 8 bases outside the gene matches. The CDR3 bases are TGTGCCAGCAGCTCGGGGACAGTGAGGGATCAGCCCCAGCATTTT. It codes for CASSSGTVRDQPQHF.

This clone has a handful of counts. The rearrangement links TRBV29-1 to TRBJ1-2, with D possibly TRBD1 on 5 matching bases. Germline V lookup: CDR1 SQVTM, CDR2 ANQGSEA. Trimming stripped 6 bases from V and 8 bases from J, with 25 bases between. The CDR3 covers 15 residues. The CDR3 sequence is CSVVESAAGRNGYTF. The CDR3 nucleotides are TGCAGCGTCGTCGAATCCGCGGCAGGGCGGAACGGCTACACCTTC.

CDR3 sequence reads: CASSSEGSDTQYF. As DNA, the CDR3 is TGTGCCAGCAGCTCCGAGGGTAGCGATACGCAGTATTTT. This chain connects TRBV7-8 to TRBJ2-3; D possibly corresponds to TRBD2 (5 bases). Germline V gene sequence: CDR1 SGHVS, CDR2 FQNEAQ. The length of the CDR3 is 13 residues. Trimming pared 4 bases from V and 6 bases from J, leaving 11 bases between.

This clone was recorded a few times. V and J are TRBV9 and TRBJ2-1, with 14 bases aligning to TRBD2. CDR1 is SGDLS, CDR2 YYNGEE, per germline. V was pared by 0 bases and J by 9 bases, with 11 bases of the junction left unmatched. The CDR3 totals 18 residues. The CDR3 nucleotides read TGTGCCAGCAGCGTAGAGTCCCAGGGACTAGCGGGAGAAGGTGAGCAGTTCTTC. Translating it yields CASSVESQGLAGEGEQFF.

Note on this clone: The sample contains more than one DNA sequence encoding this CDR3. The chain recombines TRBV9 with TRBJ1-1; 7 bases line up with TRBD1. The J segment lost 7 bases and the V segment lost 0 bases, leaving 0 bases of the junction unmatched. CDR1 SGDLS and CDR2 YYNGEE come from the germline V gene. The CDR3 is 12 amino acids. CDR3 in DNA: TGTGCCAGCAGCGTAGGACAGGGTGAAGCTTTCTTT. Translated: CASSVGQGEAFF.

This clone was recorded a few times. CDR3 region: CASSYGTTGYTF. Written as DNA, the CDR3 is TGTGCCAGCAGCTACGGGACTACTGGCTACACCTTC. V is TRBV7-9 and J is TRBJ1-2; perhaps TRBD1 as D (5 bases). V lost 4 bases to trimming and J lost 7 bases, with 10 bases between them. Germline V gives CDR1 SEHNR, CDR2 FQNEAQ (reference sequence). The CDR3 spans 12 residues.

This clone was observed a handful of times. The genes are TRBV7-8 and TRBJ2-1, with TRBD1 matching over 8 bases. V shed 6 bases and J 1 base; nucleotides not matched to a gene: 5. Per germline, CDR1 SGHVS and CDR2 FQNEAQ. The length of the CDR3 is 15 residues. The CDR3 sequence: CASSFYRGSYNEQFF. The DNA for the CDR3 is TGTGCCAGCAGTTTCTACAGGGGGTCCTACAATGAGCAGTTCTTC.

Only a few counts were recorded for this clone. The V call is TRBV5-4, the J call TRBJ2-7; the match to TRBD2 covers 8 bases. Losses at the gene ends were 4 bases for V and 3 bases for J; bases not matched to a gene: 15. The CDR3 is made up of 17 amino acids. Germline loops: CDR1 SGHNT, CDR2 YYREEE (reference sequence). DNA for the CDR3: TGTGCCAGCAGCCCCTTATTCGGGAGCGGGAGCGGCTACGAGCAGTACTTC. Amino acids: CASSPLFGSGSGYEQYF.